Here is one TCR beta chain with its context. The antigen remains undetermined. The data are from a study of cytomegalovirus exposure and HLA in healthy donors. Study-level results: Reported performance of the classifier showed diagnosis of cytomegalovirus status with high specificity and sensitivity. The authors confirmed in vitro that a few CMV-associated chains were specific for CMV antigens. Altogether, 150 to 200 TCR beta chains were recorded as cytomegalovirus-associated.

Only in-frame clones appear in the TCRdb table, and some are missing; sequencing was by immunoSEQ multiplex PCR. The table includes about 79,000 clones, 93% detected once. This sequence was found in a woman younger than 45 in good health and CMV-seronegative. The material sequenced was PBMCs.

The CDR3 DNA reads as TGTGCCAGCAGTTACCTCGGGGGGGGTGGCTACACCTTC. Amino acids: CASSYLGGGGYTF. The chain recombines TRBV6-6 with TRBJ1-2; D might be TRBD1 (5 bases). V lost 2 bases and J lost 7, with 11 bases in between. The CDR3 has 13 residues. Germline values: CDR1 MNHNY, CDR2 SVGAGI (reference sequence).